The 29 T cell receptor beta chains presented below share a single source sample, sequenced in a study of T-cell reconstitution after alpha-beta-depleted transplantation in children (dated by TCRdb to 2015 to 2016). Library prep was done by PCR. The sequencing machine was an Illumina HiSeq 2500. To normalize quantification of the TCRbeta repertoire, the TCR libraries were built with molecular barcoding that relied on unique molecular identifiers. Starting from the raw public reads, TCRdb applied fastp trimming at Q25, assembled clones with MiXCR and retained in-frame beta chains. A single entry per CDR3 protein holds the most common genes and DNA from its merged rows. The sample table lists 300,000 to 350,000 distinct CDR3 sequences, around 25% of them with a count of one. Approximately 11% of the sample belongs to the ten largest clones. This sample's treatment or condition label indicates: allogeneic hematopoietic cell transplantation with graft depleted of TCRalphabeta T cells and CD19 B cells.

The material sequenced was PBMCs, mostly from graft donor cells, taken 180 days after TCRalphabeta/CD19-depleted stem cell transplant. The receptors were sampled from a male patient younger than 18 who had a stem cell transplant for acute lymphoblastic leukemia, so the T cells may come from the graft donor.

J is TRBJ2-3 and V is TRBV27; perhaps TRBD1 as D (5 bases). Trimming removed 7 bases at V and 0 bases at J, with 11 bases between. CDR1 MNHEY and CDR2 SMNVEV come from the germline V gene (reference sequence). The CDR3 is 14 amino acids. DNA of the CDR3: TGTGCCAGCACCAGACAGCCAAGCACAGATACGCAGTATTTT. It specifies CASTRQPSTDTQYF.

The V call is TRBV29-1, the J call TRBJ2-7, with D possibly matching TRBD2 (7 bases). This CDR3 region has 13 residues. Germline CDR1 SQVTM, CDR2 ANQGSEA. The V end was cut by 3 bases, the J end by 5 bases, with 14 bases between. CDR3 in amino acids: CSVEGGALDEQYF. In DNA form, the CDR3 reads TGCAGCGTTGAGGGGGGGGCACTGGACGAGCAGTACTTC.

This clonotype was counted between two and nine times. The CDR3 DNA is TGTGCCAGCTCACCAAGGAGGGAAGGTCTCTCTGGAAACACCATATATTTT. Its protein is CASSPRREGLSGNTIYF. The rearrangement joins TRBV18 to TRBJ1-3, with D uncertain. Trimming took off 2 bases at V and 0 bases at J, with 14 bases between the two ends. In germline, CDR1 is KGHSH, CDR2 LQKENI. The CDR3 totals 17 residues.

This clonotype was counted between two and nine times. The genes are TRBV18 and TRBJ2-7; possibly TRBD1 for D (5 bases). Trimming stripped 0 bases from V and 1 base from J, with 19 bases between. The germline V gene encodes CDR1 KGHSH and CDR2 LQKENI. This CDR3 contains 18 residues. The CDR3 reads CASSPPYPLQDNSYEQYF. The CDR3 nucleotides read TGTGCCAGCTCACCACCTTACCCCTTACAGGACAATTCCTACGAGCAGTACTTC.

This clonotype was seen ten or more times. V is TRBV5-1 and J is TRBJ2-7; the D gene is possibly TRBD1 (5 bases). Germline V gene sequence: CDR1 SGHRS, CDR2 YFSETQ. V gave up 2 bases and J gave up 3 bases, with 12 bases separating them. The CDR3 has 14 amino acids. The CDR3 is CASSFLDSNYEQYF. The DNA for the CDR3 is TGCGCCAGCAGCTTCCTCGACAGCAACTACGAGCAGTACTTC. Drawing the rest from reference TRBV5-1 and TRBJ2-7, the complete variable domain is KAGVTQTPRYLIKTRGQQVTLSCSPISGHRSVSWYQQTPGQGLQFLFEYFSETQRNKGNFPGRFSGRQFSNSRSEMNVSTLELGDSALYLCASSFLDSNYEQYFGPGTRLTVT.

This clonotype was seen more than once but under ten times. The chain couples TRBV6-5 to TRBJ1-1, with 7 bases aligning to TRBD1. The CDR3 spans 15 residues. Germline V gene lookup returns CDR1 MNHEY and CDR2 SVGAGI. The junction had 4 bases not matched to a gene; V was cut back by 2 bases and J by 1 base. CDR3 DNA sequence: TGTGCCAGCAGTTACAGGTACAGGGGGAACACTGAAGCTTTCTTT. Encoded protein: CASSYRYRGNTEAFF.

The chain has TRBV5-4 and TRBJ1-1, with 9 bases aligning to TRBD1. The CDR3 is 20 amino acids. V lost 2 bases, J lost 0 bases, and 17 bases stayed unmatched. Per the germline V gene, CDR1 is SGHNT and CDR2 is YYREEE (reference sequence). CDR3 sequence (DNA): TGTGCCAGCAGCTTAAGGTCAGGACAGGGGTTTCGGTACATGAACACTGAAGCTTTCTTT. It specifies CASSLRSGQGFRYMNTEAFF.

This clonotype turned up a few times. The chain carries TRBV20-1 and TRBJ2-7; D possibly matches TRBD1 or TRBD2 (5 bases each). There are 15 residues in the CDR3. From germline, CDR1 is DFQATT and CDR2 SNEGSKA (reference sequence). Trimming took off 4 bases at V and 4 bases at J, with 20 bases between the two ends. CDR3 protein: CSATRPRDWGYEQYF. The CDR3 coding sequence is TGCAGTGCTACGCGTCCTCGCGACTGGGGGTACGAGCAGTACTTC.

This clonotype was counted only a few times. The chain carries TRBV5-1 and TRBJ2-3, with D tentatively TRBD1 or TRBD2 (5 bases each). The CDR3 contains 16 residues. The V end lost 6 bases, the J end lost 2 bases, and 19 bases lay between the germline ends. CDR1 is SGHRS and CDR2 is YFSETQ in the germline V gene. DNA of the CDR3: TGCGCCAGCATGCTAGGGGTGGCTAGCCCCACAGATACGCAGTATTTT. The encoded protein is CASMLGVASPTDTQYF.

The chain couples TRBV29-1 to TRBJ1-2; the D is unclear. V shed 6 bases and J shed 3 bases, with 17 bases lying between them. CDR3 size: 14 residues. Germline V lookup: CDR1 SQVTM, CDR2 ANQGSEA. For the CDR3, the DNA is TGCAGCGTCGAACTAACCGGGCCCTACTATGGCTACACCTTC. Its protein is CSVELTGPYYGYTF.

The J gene is TRBJ2-1, the V gene TRBV24-1; D possibly uses TRBD1 or TRBD2 (5 bases each). V lost 2 bases and J lost 7, with 14 bases in between. This CDR3 has 15 residues. Germline V lookup: CDR1 KGHDR, CDR2 SFDVKD. CDR3 DNA sequence: TGTGCCACCAGTGATTCGGGACCATTCGGGAATGAGCAGTTCTTC. This codes for CATSDSGPFGNEQFF.

This clonotype was counted only a few times. The chain combines TRBV6-5 with TRBJ2-3, with 12 bases that match TRBD2. V lost 2 bases, J lost 8 bases, and 17 bases stayed unmatched. CDR1 is MNHEY, CDR2 SVGAGI, per germline. The CDR3 contains 19 residues. CDR3 sequence reads: CASSYATSGRKGTTGTQYF. The DNA for the CDR3 is TGTGCCAGCAGTTACGCAACTAGCGGGAGGAAAGGGACCACGGGTACGCAGTATTTT.

V is TRBV27 and J is TRBJ2-1; 9 bases are shared with TRBD2. Germline-derived CDR1 and CDR2 are MNHEY and SMNVEV (reference sequence). CDR3 size: 15 residues. The V gene end was trimmed by 3 bases and the J gene end by 4 bases; junction bases not matched to a gene: 4. CDR3 DNA sequence: TGTGCCAGCAGTTTCTCTGCGGGAGGGTACAATGAGCAGTTCTTC. Amino acids: CASSFSAGGYNEQFF.

V and J are TRBV15 and TRBJ1-2; D is possibly TRBD1 (6 bases). Germline CDR1 is LNHNV and CDR2 is YYDKDF (reference sequence). Trimming took off 8 bases at V and 3 bases at J, with 13 bases between the two ends. The CDR3 extends over 13 amino acids. The CDR3 reads CATSGGGDYGYTF. CDR3 sequence (DNA): TGTGCCACCTCCGGGGGGGGCGACTATGGCTACACCTTC.

This clonotype was seen a few times. The chain combines TRBV6-1 with TRBJ1-5; D remains unclear. Trimming cost V 6 bases and J 3 bases, with 12 bases left between them. CDR1 is MNHNS, CDR2 SASEGT, per germline. The CDR3 length is 14 residues. CDR3 loop: CASRNHPPNQPQHF. As DNA, the CDR3 is TGTGCCAGCAGGAACCATCCCCCCAATCAGCCCCAGCATTTT.

The sample holds one count of this clonotype. The chain carries TRBV6-1 and TRBJ1-5, with TRBD1 as a possible D gene (5 bases). This CDR3 spans 15 amino acids. V was trimmed by 6 bases and J by 0 bases, leaving 12 bases between them. CDR1 MNHNS and CDR2 SASEGT come from the germline V gene. The CDR3 DNA is TGTGCCAGCAGCCGGGGCCTTTATAGCAATCAGCCCCAGCATTTT. It codes for CASSRGLYSNQPQHF.

This clonotype showed up just a few times. The chain employs TRBV20-1 and TRBJ2-5; 8 positions agree with TRBD1. V lost 6 bases to trimming and J lost 4 bases; unmatched junction nucleotides: 16. The length of the CDR3 is 16 residues. The V gene's germline CDR1 is DFQATT and CDR2 SNEGSKA (reference sequence). The CDR3, as DNA: TGCAGTGCCGGGACAGGCGCGGCGGGGCGGGGAGAGACCCAGTACTTC. Its translation: CSAGTGAAGRGETQYF.

This chain links TRBV7-2 with TRBJ2-3, with TRBD2 as a possible D gene (5 bases). The germline CDR1 and CDR2 sequences are SGHTA and FQGNSA. This CDR3 is 16 amino acids long. Trimming removed 1 base at V and 2 bases at J, with 13 bases between. CDR3 in DNA: TGTGCCAGCAGCTTAGGTGTCCGGGAACACACAGATACGCAGTATTTT. Its translation: CASSLGVREHTDTQYF.

This clonotype came up a few times. The gene calls are TRBV20-1 and TRBJ2-1; 7 positions match TRBD1. From germline, CDR1 is DFQATT and CDR2 SNEGSKA (reference sequence). Trimming removed 6 bases from V and 7 bases from J; junction bases left unmatched: 6. This CDR3 has 12 residues. For the CDR3, the DNA is TGCAGTGCCCGGACAGGTGGGAATGAGCAGTTCTTC. This codes for CSARTGGNEQFF.

The chain recombines TRBV12-3 or TRBV12-4 with TRBJ1-2; tentative D call: TRBD1 (5 bases). V lost 3 bases and J 3 bases, leaving 11 bases between the germline ends. CDR3 length: 14 residues. The DNA of the CDR3 is TGTGCCAGCAGTTTCTGGGGACGACACTATGGCTACACCTTC. Translated: CASSFWGRHYGYTF.

This chain links TRBV5-1 with TRBJ2-7; D is unresolved. Trimming took 2 bases from V and 3 from J, leaving 12 bases between them. The CDR3 has 14 residues. Looked up from germline, CDR1 is SGHRS and CDR2 is YFSETQ. CDR3 loop: CASSFNGKYYEQYF. The DNA for the CDR3 is TGCGCCAGCAGCTTCAACGGCAAGTACTACGAGCAGTACTTC.

This chain links TRBV5-1 with TRBJ2-7; 8 nucleotides line up with TRBD2. The germline CDR1 and CDR2 sequences are SGHRS and YFSETQ. The V gene end was trimmed by 0 bases and the J gene end by 1 base; junction bases not matched to a gene: 6. This CDR3 has 16 amino acids. CDR3 protein: CASSLVAGSGSYEQYF. The CDR3 region has the DNA TGCGCCAGCAGCTTGGTAGCGGGATCCGGATCCTACGAGCAGTACTTC. The full variable domain, in which reference TRBV5-1 and TRBJ2-7 provide the parts outside the CDR3, is KAGVTQTPRYLIKTRGQQVTLSCSPISGHRSVSWYQQTPGQGLQFLFEYFSETQRNKGNFPGRFSGRQFSNSRSEMNVSTLELGDSALYLCASSLVAGSGSYEQYFGPGTRLTVT.

In this sample, this clonotype turned up a few times. Written as DNA, the CDR3 is TGCAGCGTTGAACGTCCCCTAGCCTCCGACCGGTTCTTC. This sequence encodes CSVERPLASDRFF. V usage is TRBV29-1 and J usage is TRBJ2-1; D may be TRBD2 (5 bases). Germline CDR1 SQVTM, CDR2 ANQGSEA. CDR3 length equals 13 residues. Trimming shortened V by 2 bases and J by 15 bases, and 20 bases separated the two germline ends.

This clonotype was observed a few times. The chain carries TRBV6-5 and TRBJ1-2, with no clear D. Germline values: CDR1 MNHEY, CDR2 SVGAGI. There are 16 residues in the CDR3. Trimming left V 0 bases short and J 4 bases short, with 15 bases between. The CDR3: CASSYSASELGYGYTF. DNA for the CDR3: TGTGCCAGCAGTTACTCGGCCTCAGAACTGGGCTATGGCTACACCTTC.

The chain employs TRBV5-4 and TRBJ1-4, with 8 bases identical to TRBD1. Germline loops: CDR1 SGHNT, CDR2 YYREEE (reference sequence). The CDR3 consists of 14 residues. V dropped 4 bases and J dropped 4; count of bases not matched to a gene: 3. The CDR3 reads CASSRTGLNEKLFF. Here the CDR3 DNA reads TGTGCCAGCAGCAGGACAGGGCTTAATGAAAAACTGTTTTTT.

The rearrangement joins TRBV5-1 to TRBJ2-2; D not certain. The CDR3 spans 13 residues. V shed 4 bases and J shed 3 bases, with 7 bases lying between them. Germline V gene lookup returns CDR1 SGHRS and CDR2 YFSETQ. CDR3 coding DNA: TGCGCCAGCAGCGCAGGTTACACCGGGGAGCTGTTTTTT. Translating gives CASSAGYTGELFF. The variable domain in full, with the rest retrieved from reference TRBV5-1 and TRBJ2-2, is KAGVTQTPRYLIKTRGQQVTLSCSPISGHRSVSWYQQTPGQGLQFLFEYFSETQRNKGNFPGRFSGRQFSNSRSEMNVSTLELGDSALYLCASSAGYTGELFFGEGSRLTVL.

The chain is built from TRBV28 and TRBJ2-1; D ambiguous. Germline CDR1 and CDR2: MDHEN and SYDVKM. With 7 bases removed from V and 0 bases from J, the gap between germline ends came to 16 bases. The CDR3 contains 16 residues. The CDR3 DNA follows: TGTGCCAGCACGGAAGTCGGCATTAGCTCCTACAATGAGCAGTTCTTC. It codes for CASTEVGISSYNEQFF.

V gene TRBV2 combines with J gene TRBJ1-5; no definite D call. The CDR3 has 15 amino acids. CDR1 and CDR2 (germline): SNHLY, FYNNEI. Between the trimmed V and J ends, which lost 2 bases and 7 bases, there was a span of 15 bases. The CDR3 loop reads CASSERAGHRQPQHF. The DNA of the CDR3 is TGTGCCAGCAGTGAAAGGGCGGGCCATAGGCAGCCCCAGCATTTT.

There are a few counts of this clonotype. The V call is TRBV12-3 or TRBV12-4, the J call TRBJ2-7; TRBD2 aligns across 11 bases. The CDR3 runs to 15 residues. Germline trimming cut 4 bases from V and 3 bases from J; bases unmatched to any gene: 5. The CDR3 bases are TGTGCCAGCAGTTCTGGGGGACTAGCGGTCTACGAGCAGTACTTC. Protein product: CASSSGGLAVYEQYF.